Listed below are T cell receptor beta chains from one sample, sequenced in a study of blood T cell repertoires in COVID-19. The method was immunoSEQ multiplex PCR; TCRdb's version includes in-frame clones alone and lacks a portion of them. The table shows more than 90,000 clones, with approximately 84% occurring only once. The sequenced sample consisted of peripheral blood. These receptors all stem from a human donor in a cohort sampled during active COVID-19. Each CDR3 is given with its conserved first and last residue. Fields, in order: clone size, V gene, J gene, D gene, CDR3 DNA, CDR3 protein. D genes are given only for firm matches. The size entry is marked missing in some rows and otherwise reads once, few, many or a size class.

>once|TRBV2|TRBJ2-7|TRBD2
TGTGCCAGCACTGGACCCGGGAGGGGGGGCCACGAGCAGTACTTC
CASTGPGRGGHEQYF
>-|TRBV4-3|TRBJ1-2|-
TGCGCCAGCAGCGCCACACAGGAGCCTGGCGGCTACACCTTC
CASSATQEPGGYTF
>-|TRBV21-1|TRBJ2-2|-
TGTGCCAGCAGCAAATCAGCCCAATCCGGGACTAGCGGCACGAACACCGGGGAGCTGTTTTTT
CASSKSAQSGTSGTNTGELFF
>-|TRBV28|TRBJ1-3|-
TGTGCCAGCAGTTTATTATCGGGGAACGGAAACACCATATATTTT
CASSLLSGNGNTIYF
>-|TRBV5-5|TRBJ1-6|TRBD1
TGTGCCAGCAGCTTGGCCCTTGGACAGGAGCTTGGTTCACCCCTCCACTTT
CASSLALGQELGSPLHF
>-|TRBV19|TRBJ2-3|-
TGTGCCAGTAGTCCGGGACATTACACAGATACGCAGTATTTT
CASSPGHYTDTQYF
>few|TRBV7-9|TRBJ1-5|TRBD1
TGTGCCAGCACACAGGGGTCCGCAGTAAATCAGCCCCAGCATTTT
CASTQGSAVNQPQHF
>-|TRBV6-6|TRBJ2-7|-
TGTGCCAGCACGATAGCCGCCGACTACGAGCAGTACTTC
CASTIAADYEQYF
>-|TRBV18|TRBJ1-1|-
TGTGCCAGCTCACCAGCGGGGAACACTGAAGCTTTCTTT
CASSPAGNTEAFF
>-|TRBV11-2|TRBJ2-1|-
TGTGCCAGCAGCTTGAACCAGGGGTTAGATGAGCAGTTCTTC
CASSLNQGLDEQFF
>-|TRBV6-5|TRBJ2-1|-
TGTGCCACCCGGCGGTCTGTCAATGAGCAGTTCTTC
CATRRSVNEQFF
>-|TRBV5-1|TRBJ2-3|TRBD2
TGCGCCAGCAGCCTGGCGGGAGGGTCGACAGATACGCAGTATTTT
CASSLAGGSTDTQYF
>once|TRBV11-2|TRBJ2-2|TRBD1
TGTGCCAGCAGCTTAGTGACAGGGGGTCCCGGGGAGCTGTTTTTT
CASSLVTGGPGELFF
>-|TRBV25-1|TRBJ2-2|-
TGTGCCAGCAGTGAATCCTTACAGGAACCGGGGGAGCTGTTTTTT
CASSESLQEPGELFF
>-|TRBV11-2|TRBJ2-2|TRBD2
TGTGCCAGCAGCTTAAACCAGGGACTAGCGGGAGCAGTCGCCGGGGAGCTGTTTTTT
CASSLNQGLAGAVAGELFF
>-|TRBV19|TRBJ1-3|TRBD1
TGTGCCAGTAGTCGGACAGGAAACTCTGGAAACACCATATATTTT
CASSRTGNSGNTIYF
>-|TRBV18|TRBJ1-3|TRBD1
TGTGCCAGCTCACTAACAGGGGCAAGCTCTGGAAACACCATATATTTT
CASSLTGASSGNTIYF
>once|TRBV28|TRBJ1-5|TRBD1
TGTGCCAGTCATTACAGGGGGATTTATCAGCCCCAGCATTTT
CASHYRGIYQPQHF
>-|TRBV5-1|TRBJ1-2|-
TGCGCCAGCAGCTCCAGGGGTTTAACGAACTATGGCTACACCTTC
CASSSRGLTNYGYTF
>once|TRBV4-1|TRBJ2-5|-
TGCGCCAGCAGTAGGGGTGATAGCGGCACAGAGACCCAGTACTTC
CASSRGDSGTETQYF
>-|TRBV6-5|TRBJ1-2|-
TGTGCCAGCAGTTTTCAGGGGAGTGGGGGCTACACCTTC
CASSFQGSGGYTF
>-|TRBV2|TRBJ2-3|-
TGTGCCAGCAGTGAACGGGAGTCCGGCACAGATACGCAGTATTTT
CASSERESGTDTQYF
>-|TRBV5-6|TRBJ1-3|-
TGTGCCAGCAGCTTTAGGGAGGCATGGTCTGGAAACACCATATATTTT
CASSFREAWSGNTIYF
>-|TRBV3-1/TRBV3-2|TRBJ2-1|TRBD2
TGTGCCAGCAGCCAACGAGCTGGCGGGGGGATATACAATGAGCAGTTCTTC
CASSQRAGGGIYNEQFF
>once|TRBV5-1|TRBJ1-4|-
TGCGCCAGCAGCCAAGGGGCGTCTAATGAAAAACTGTTTTTT
CASSQGASNEKLFF
>once|TRBV5-1|TRBJ2-7|-
TGCGCCAGCAGCTTGGTGGTCAGTTCCTACGAGCAGTACTTC
CASSLVVSSYEQYF
>-|TRBV24-1|TRBJ2-7|-
TGTGCCACCAGTGACCCATCCAGGGACGAGCAGTACTTC
CATSDPSRDEQYF
>-|TRBV7-9|TRBJ2-7|-
TGTGCCAGCAGCCCCAGCTCCTACGAGCAGTACTTC
CASSPSSYEQYF
>-|TRBV6-2/TRBV6-3|TRBJ2-1|-
TGTGCCAGCAGTTATACCGGGTCTCGGAGTGAGCAGTTCTTC
CASSYTGSRSEQFF
>-|TRBV6-1|TRBJ1-3|TRBD1
TGTGCCAGCAGTGAAACAGGGGAAAACACCATATATTTT
CASSETGENTIYF
>-|TRBV24-1|TRBJ2-5|-
TGTGCCACCAGTGATCCCCGCCAGGGGAGAGGGACCCAGTACTTC
CATSDPRQGRGTQYF
>-|TRBV5-1|TRBJ2-7|TRBD2
TGCGCCAGCAGCTTGGATGGGAGGGAGCTTGGCGAGCAGTACTTC
CASSLDGRELGEQYF
>-|TRBV5-1|TRBJ1-3|-
TGCGCCAGCAGCTCAGGCACCATCTCTGGAAACACCATATATTTT
CASSSGTISGNTIYF
>-|TRBV29-1|TRBJ2-3|-
TGCAGCGTTGAAACAGGGACAGATACGCAGTATTTT
CSVETGTDTQYF
>-|TRBV6-2/TRBV6-3|TRBJ1-5|TRBD1
TGTGCCAGCACCCCAGGGGGCCCGAGCAATCAGCCCCAGCATTTT
CASTPGGPSNQPQHF
>few|TRBV2|TRBJ1-4|TRBD1
TGTGCCAGCAGGATGACAGGGGGTTACAATGAAAAACTGTTTTTT
CASRMTGGYNEKLFF
>-|TRBV7-2|TRBJ2-2|TRBD1
TGTGCCAGCAGCCCACAGGGGCTGTACACCGGGGAGCTGTTTTTT
CASSPQGLYTGELFF
>-|TRBV18|TRBJ1-1|-
TGTGCCAGCTCACCACAAAGCGGGGGGGTGAATGAAGCTTTCTTT
CASSPQSGGVNEAFF
>-|TRBV12-3/TRBV12-4|TRBJ1-2|TRBD1
TGTGCCAGCAGCGCGGGACAGGTTGTCACCTTC
CASSAGQVVTF
>-|TRBV28|TRBJ2-7|TRBD1
TGTGCCAGCAGTTTTGGGGACAGGGTTGGGGAGCAGTACTTC
CASSFGDRVGEQYF
>-|TRBV5-1|TRBJ2-3|-
TGCGCCAGCAGCTTGGCAGACGGAGGCACAGATACGCAGTATTTT
CASSLADGGTDTQYF
>-|TRBV4-3|TRBJ1-4|-
TGCGCCAGCAGCCAAGAAGAGTCAGTCCCGAGGGTAAAACTGTTTTTT
CASSQEESVPRVKLFF
>once|TRBV5-4|TRBJ2-2|-
TGTGCCAGCAGCATCCAGTACACCGGGGAGCTGTTTTTT
CASSIQYTGELFF
>once|TRBV5-1|TRBJ1-2|TRBD1
TGCGCCAGCAGCTTAGAACAGGGGGCTGATGGCTACACCTTC
CASSLEQGADGYTF
>-|TRBV7-8|TRBJ1-5|-
TGTGCCAGCAGCCCCGGGAGACTGATTCGCAATCAGCCCCAGCATTTT
CASSPGRLIRNQPQHF
>-|TRBV5-4|TRBJ1-5|TRBD1
TGTGCCAGCAGCGAAACAGGGGGCGCCGACAATCAGCCCCAGCATTTT
CASSETGGADNQPQHF
>-|TRBV18|TRBJ2-5|-
TGTGCCACCCGTGGAGGCTGGGAGACCCAGTACTTC
CATRGGWETQYF
>-|TRBV11-2|TRBJ2-1|TRBD2
TGTGCCAGCAGCTTAGGGCCCGGGACTAGCAACTATGAGCAGTTCTTC
CASSLGPGTSNYEQFF
>-|TRBV19|TRBJ1-4|TRBD1
TGTGCCAGTAGTATAATGGGGACAGGGGGTGAAAAACTGTTTTTT
CASSIMGTGGEKLFF
>-|TRBV7-2|TRBJ2-2|-
TGTGCCAGCAGCTCGAACCCCATGCGGACCGGGGAGCTGTTTTTT
CASSSNPMRTGELFF
>-|TRBV19|TRBJ2-2|TRBD1
TGTGCCAGTAGTAATCAGGGGGCGAACACCGGGGAGCTGTTTTTT
CASSNQGANTGELFF
>-|TRBV6-5|TRBJ2-1|TRBD1
TGTGCCAGCCACGGACAGGGATTAACAGGCAATGAGCAGTTCTTC
CASHGQGLTGNEQFF
>-|TRBV19|TRBJ1-5|-
TGTGCCAGTAGTAGAGGGCAGGGGCCACAGCCCCAGCATTTT
CASSRGQGPQPQHF
>-|TRBV19|TRBJ2-3|TRBD2
TGTGCCAGTAGTCTAAGACTAGCGGGGGGTCCTAGTGCTAGCACAGATACGCAGTATTTT
CASSLRLAGGPSASTDTQYF
>-|TRBV19|TRBJ2-3|TRBD2
TGTGCCAGTAGTATGGGTTCTAGCGGGGCCACAGATACGCAGTATTTT
CASSMGSSGATDTQYF
>-|TRBV27|TRBJ2-3|-
TGTGCCAGCAGGTCCGGTGGGGCGGGCACAGATACGCAGTATTTT
CASRSGGAGTDTQYF
>-|TRBV7-8|TRBJ1-2|TRBD1
TGTGCCAGCAGCCCTGTAAAGTGGCAGGGGGAAGGACCTAACTATGGCTACACCTTC
CASSPVKWQGEGPNYGYTF
>-|TRBV5-6|TRBJ2-5|-
TGTGCCAGCAGCTTGCCACAGGGCCCCCAGTACTTC
CASSLPQGPQYF
>-|TRBV6-2/TRBV6-3|TRBJ2-7|-
TGTGCCAGCAGTGCTCCGGGACTCGGGTTCAACGAGCAGTACTTC
CASSAPGLGFNEQYF